Listed here are 14 T cell receptor beta chains from one sample, sequenced in a study of beta chain features in type 1 diabetes. Their antigens remain unidentified. Sequenced material consisted of expressed TCRB transcripts (all of the isolated RNA was reverse transcribed). Libraries were prepared by immunoSEQ multiplex PCR; TCRdb keeps only in-frame clonotypes and omits some of them. The data show 250,000 to 350,000 clones, around an eighth seen once. Regarding the study as a whole: In all four CD4+ subsets, TCRB CDR3 length was significantly, moderately reduced in type 1 diabetes.

Material for sequencing was naive CD4+ T cells from blood. The receptors originated from a man between 25 and 39 years old with type 1 diabetes.

The chain employs TRBV4-1 and TRBJ2-5; no definite D call. The V end was cut by 1 base, the J end by 5 bases, with 8 bases between. The CDR3 length is 13 residues. Germline V gene sequence: CDR1 MGHRA, CDR2 YSYEKL. DNA of the CDR3: TGCGCCAGCAGCCAAGGTCAGGTGGAGACCCAGTACTTC. Protein product: CASSQGQVETQYF.

This clone was detected only a few times. CDR3 DNA: TGTGCCAGCAGTTACTCTGCGACAGGACATAACTATGGCTACACCTTC. This codes for CASSYSATGHNYGYTF. The chain has TRBV6-5 and TRBJ1-2; a weak D match, TRBD1 (6 bases). The germline V gene encodes CDR1 MNHEY and CDR2 SVGAGI. Trimming removed 0 bases from V and 1 base from J, with 12 bases in between. CDR3 size: 16 residues.

Written as DNA, the CDR3 is TGTGCCAGCAGTTCCGGAGACAGGGTTATCGGGGAGCTGTTTTTT. Encoded protein: CASSSGDRVIGELFF. V usage is TRBV28 and J usage is TRBJ2-2, with 7 bases aligning to TRBD1. From germline, CDR1 is MDHEN and CDR2 SYDVKM. This CDR3 is built from 15 residues. V lost 4 bases, J lost 7 bases, and 9 bases stayed unmatched.

V is TRBV29-1 and J is TRBJ2-1; 7 positions match TRBD2. Trimming at V came to 3 bases and at J to 0 bases, leaving 8 bases not matched to a gene. The CDR3 covers 16 residues. The germline V gene encodes CDR1 SQVTM and CDR2 ANQGSEA. The CDR3 bases are TGCAGCGTTGAGGGCGAGCGGGAAGGCTCCTACAATGAGCAGTTCTTC. Protein: CSVEGEREGSYNEQFF.

CDR3: CAWSVVRGKPYEQYF. The CDR3 bases are TGTGCCTGGAGTGTAGTCAGGGGGAAACCCTACGAGCAGTACTTC. The chain uses TRBV30 and TRBJ2-7, with 7 bases aligning to TRBD1. V was clipped by 0 bases and J by 2 bases; unmatched bases: 7. Germline-derived CDR1 and CDR2 are GTSNPN and SVGIG (reference sequence). This CDR3 region has 15 residues.

DNA for the CDR3: TGCGCCAGCAGCTCGGACCGGGACTACACCTTC. Translated: CASSSDRDYTF. The chain combines TRBV5-1 with TRBJ1-2; D is ambiguous. Trimming took 3 bases from V and 10 from J, leaving 10 bases between them. The CDR3 totals 11 residues. Germline V gives CDR1 SGHRS, CDR2 YFSETQ.

In this sample, this clone turned up a few times. V is TRBV15 and J is TRBJ2-5; 7 positions match TRBD1. CDR1 and CDR2 (germline): LNHNV, YYDKDF (reference sequence). The J segment lost 3 bases and the V segment lost 6 bases, leaving 7 bases of the junction unmatched. This CDR3 contains 14 residues. The CDR3 region has the DNA TGTGCCACCAGACAGGGGAATTTGGAAGAGACCCAGTACTTC. This codes for CATRQGNLEETQYF.

This clone came up a few times. The chain combines TRBV7-9 with TRBJ2-7; 10 bases line up with TRBD1. CDR3 length: 15 residues. The junction had 7 bases not matched to a gene; V was cut back by 5 bases and J by 3 bases. The germline gives CDR1 SEHNR, CDR2 FQNEAQ (reference sequence). CDR3 coding DNA: TGTGCCAGCAGCCCCACTGACAGGGGGCGCTACGAGCAGTACTTC. Its translation: CASSPTDRGRYEQYF.

This clone has more than one count but fewer than ten. The chain employs TRBV11-2 and TRBJ2-3, with D perhaps TRBD1 (5 bases). V was trimmed by 5 bases and J by 0 bases, leaving 9 bases between them. CDR1 is SGHAT and CDR2 is FQNNGV in the germline V gene. The CDR3 runs 14 residues. The CDR3: CASSRTTSTDTQYF. CDR3 bases: TGTGCCAGCAGCAGGACAACTAGCACAGATACGCAGTATTTT.

In this sample, this clone turned up a few times. The chain is built from TRBV11-2 and TRBJ2-3; 8 bases map to TRBD2. Germline CDR1 and CDR2: SGHAT and FQNNGV. Trimming at V came to 1 base and at J to 6 bases, leaving 12 bases not matched to a gene. This CDR3 has 17 residues. The CDR3 loop reads CASSLGSRLALRDTQYF. CDR3 DNA: TGTGCCAGCAGCTTAGGGTCTCGACTAGCGTTGAGGGATACGCAGTATTTT.

This chain joins TRBV11-2 and TRBJ2-3; 9 nucleotides agree with TRBD2. CDR1 and CDR2 (germline): SGHAT, FQNNGV. With 0 bases clipped from V and 2 bases from J, the junction kept 3 bases outside the gene matches. The CDR3 covers 16 residues. The CDR3 DNA is TGTGCCAGCAGCTTAGAGGGACTAGCCCCCACAGATACGCAGTATTTT. It translates to CASSLEGLAPTDTQYF.

The chain uses TRBV7-2 and TRBJ2-7; TRBD1 aligns across 9 bases. This CDR3 spans 15 amino acids. V shed 5 bases and J 3 bases; nucleotides not matched to a gene: 8. Germline V CDR1 and CDR2: SGHTA, FQGNSA. This chain's CDR3 is CASSTAGTGLYEQYF. The CDR3 DNA is TGTGCCAGCAGCACCGCCGGGACAGGGCTCTACGAGCAGTACTTC. Variable domain in full (rest from reference TRBV7-2 and TRBJ2-7): GAGVSQSPSNKVTEKGKDVELRCDPISGHTALYWYRQSLGQGLEFLIYFQGNSAPDKSGLPSDRFSAERTGGSVSTLTIQRTQQEDSAVYLCASSTAGTGLYEQYFGPGTRLTVT.

The rearrangement links TRBV18 to TRBJ2-5; D not resolved. The V and J ends lost 3 bases and 4 bases respectively, with 12 bases between them. The germline CDR1 and CDR2 sequences are KGHSH and LQKENI. The length of the CDR3 is 14 residues. CDR3 DNA sequence: TGTGCCAGCTCACCCCTGCGAGCAGGAGAGACCCAGTACTTC. Its translation is CASSPLRAGETQYF.

The chain has TRBV30 and TRBJ2-1; D may be TRBD2 (6 bases). The length of the CDR3 is 17 residues. CDR1 is GTSNPN, CDR2 SVGIG, per germline (reference sequence). Trimming cost V 4 bases and J 1 base, with 20 bases left between them. CDR3 nucleotide sequence: TGTGCCTGGAAAGGAGGGTTAGCGACTATATCCTACAATGAGCAGTTCTTC. This sequence encodes CAWKGGLATISYNEQFF.